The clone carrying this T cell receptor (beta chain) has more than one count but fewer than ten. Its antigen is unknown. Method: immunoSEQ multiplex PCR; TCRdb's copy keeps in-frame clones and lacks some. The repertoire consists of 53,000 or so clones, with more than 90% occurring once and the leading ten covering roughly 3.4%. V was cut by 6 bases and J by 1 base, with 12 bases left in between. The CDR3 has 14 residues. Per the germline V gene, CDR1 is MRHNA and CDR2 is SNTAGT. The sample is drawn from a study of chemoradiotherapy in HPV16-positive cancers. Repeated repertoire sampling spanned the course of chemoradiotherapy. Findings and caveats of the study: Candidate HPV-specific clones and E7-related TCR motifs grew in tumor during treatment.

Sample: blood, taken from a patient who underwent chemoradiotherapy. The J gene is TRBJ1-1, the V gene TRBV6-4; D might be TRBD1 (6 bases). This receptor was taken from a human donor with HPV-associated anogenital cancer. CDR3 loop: CASRGGGANTEAFF. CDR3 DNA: TGTGCCAGCAGGGGAGGGGGAGCGAACACTGAAGCTTTCTTT.